One sample yielded the 10 T cell receptor beta chains listed below, sequenced in a study of T cell responses to AZD1222 COVID-19 vaccine. Sequencing used immunoSEQ multiplex PCR; TCRdb keeps in-frame clones, though not all of them. This sample carries fewer than 120,000 clones, about 87% of them seen once, and the ten largest clones take roughly 1.6%. Sequences were derived from peripheral blood, sampled on day 0 of AZD1222 vaccination. These receptors were taken from an adult in good health.

V usage is TRBV10-2 and J usage is TRBJ1-4; no definite D call. V shed 4 bases and J shed 0 bases, with 6 bases lying between them. From germline, CDR1 is WSHSY and CDR2 SAAADI. The CDR3 has 14 amino acids. DNA for the CDR3: TGCGCCAGCAGTGTAGTGGCAACTAATGAAAAACTGTTTTTT. Translating gives CASSVVATNEKLFF.

The CDR3 DNA reads TGCGCCAGCAGCTTGGCTCGGGATGAGCAGTTCTTC. It translates to CASSLARDEQFF. The chain is built from TRBV5-1 and TRBJ2-1; D not certain. Germline-derived CDR1 and CDR2 are SGHRS and YFSETQ. This CDR3 is 12 amino acids long. With 0 bases removed from V and 8 bases from J, the gap between germline ends came to 6 bases. Based on the CDR3 plus reference TRBV5-1 and TRBJ2-1, the full variable domain is KAGVTQTPRYLIKTRGQQVTLSCSPISGHRSVSWYQQTPGQGLQFLFEYFSETQRNKGNFPGRFSGRQFSNSRSEMNVSTLELGDSALYLCASSLARDEQFFGPGTRLTVL.

The chain has TRBV6-5 and TRBJ1-4, with D possibly TRBD1 on 5 matching bases. V dropped 6 bases and J dropped 10 bases, with 21 bases sitting between them. From germline, CDR1 is MNHEY and CDR2 SVGAGI. The CDR3 length is 15 residues. The chain's CDR3 is CASRETASNRGKLFF. CDR3 in DNA: TGTGCCAGCAGGGAGACAGCCTCGAATAGGGGAAAACTGTTTTTT.

The V call is TRBV11-3, the J call TRBJ1-1, with D uncertain. Germline CDR1 reads SGHNT; CDR2 reads YENEEA. V lost 3 bases and J lost 5, with 10 bases in between. The CDR3 totals 13 residues. The CDR3 loop is CASSLVPKTEAFF. In DNA, the CDR3 is TGTGCCAGCAGCTTGGTCCCGAAAACTGAAGCTTTCTTT.

The rearrangement joins TRBV6-5 to TRBJ2-7, with D tentatively TRBD1 or TRBD2 (5 bases each). The CDR3 consists of 14 residues. V lost 0 bases and J 5 bases, leaving 11 bases between the germline ends. Germline-derived CDR1 and CDR2 are MNHEY and SVGAGI. The CDR3 coding sequence is TGTGCCAGCAGTTACTCGCCAGGGAGCCACGAGCAGTACTTC. It is translated as CASSYSPGSHEQYF.

This chain links TRBV5-6 with TRBJ1-1; D unresolved. With 0 bases removed from V and 3 bases from J, the gap between germline ends came to 9 bases. The CDR3 loop spans 14 amino acids. The germline CDR1 and CDR2 sequences are SGHDT and YYEEEE. The CDR3 protein is CASSLGPLDTEAFF. The CDR3 DNA is TGTGCCAGCAGCTTGGGACCCTTGGACACTGAAGCTTTCTTT.

The V gene is TRBV29-1, the J gene TRBJ1-5; no clear D gene. This CDR3 contains 13 residues. Trimming removed 6 bases from V and 1 base from J, with 10 bases in between. CDR1 and CDR2 from the germline V gene are SQVTM and ANQGSEA. The CDR3 DNA sequence: TGCAGCGTGGTTGGCGGAAGCAATCAGCCCCAGCATTTT. Encoded protein: CSVVGGSNQPQHF.

The genes are TRBV7-9 and TRBJ1-5; D gene ambiguous. The CDR3 sequence is 14 residues long. Germline V CDR1 and CDR2: SEHNR, FQNEAQ (reference sequence). The V and J ends lost 2 bases and 1 base respectively, with 6 bases between them. The CDR3 DNA is TGTGCCAGCAGCTTAATGGGCAGCAATCAGCCCCAGCATTTT. Its protein is CASSLMGSNQPQHF.

A few counts support this clone. This sequence joins TRBV6-1 and TRBJ1-5, with 7 bases fitting TRBD1. The CDR3 spans 16 residues. In germline, CDR1 is MNHNS, CDR2 SASEGT. The V and J ends lost 1 base and 0 bases, in that order; junction bases with no gene match: 3. This chain's CDR3 is CASSEGGTDSNQPQHF. The CDR3 DNA sequence: TGTGCCAGCAGTGAAGGTGGGACAGATAGCAATCAGCCCCAGCATTTT.

The chain couples TRBV5-1 to TRBJ2-7; D is perhaps TRBD2 (5 bases). Germline V lookup: CDR1 SGHRS, CDR2 YFSETQ. Trimming removed 3 bases at V and 2 bases at J, with 9 bases between. The CDR3 runs to 13 residues. CDR3 in DNA: TGCGCCAGCAGCTCGAAGGGAGCCTACGAGCAGTACTTC. Its translation: CASSSKGAYEQYF.